The 7 T cell receptor beta chains in this list originate from one sample, sequenced in a study of metastatic and nonmetastatic thyroid tumors (dated by TCRdb to the early 2020s). The library was built by means of PCR. These reads were obtained on an Illumina HiSeq 4000. The public reads were reanalyzed by TCRdb: fastp trimming at Q25, MiXCR alignment, in-frame beta chains only. Across this sample there are 7,000 or so clones, with about 32% seen only once. Less than 15% of the sample belongs to the ten largest clones. No patient had received any treatment before thyroid surgery. What was sequenced was adjacent normal tissue. These receptors originate from a female donor with papillary thyroid cancer or a benign thyroid nodule (not recorded which). Some clones in this sample may be carry-over from other donors' samples.

The V gene is TRBV6-5, the J gene TRBJ1-5; D ambiguous. Per germline, CDR1 MNHEY and CDR2 SVGAGI. The CDR3 extends over 15 amino acids. The V and J ends lost 4 bases and 0 bases respectively, with 10 bases between them. CDR3 in DNA: TGTGCCAGCAGTTCAGACGGATATAGCAATCAGCCCCAGCATTTT. Its protein is CASSSDGYSNQPQHF.

This clone appeared many times. This sequence joins TRBV5-5 and TRBJ1-2, with D hard to call. This CDR3 is 14 amino acids long. V shed 4 bases and J shed 4 bases, with 14 bases lying between them. Germline-derived CDR1 and CDR2 are SGHKS and YYEKEE (reference sequence). The DNA of the CDR3 is TGTGCCAGCAGCCCTCTTCCGGTAGGCTATGGCTACACCTTC. Translation gives CASSPLPVGYGYTF.

The chain is built from TRBV27 and TRBJ1-2; maybe TRBD1 (5 bases). This CDR3 has 13 amino acids. Trimming took off 5 bases at V and 7 bases at J, with 14 bases between the two ends. Germline V gene sequence: CDR1 MNHEY, CDR2 SMNVEV (reference sequence). DNA of the CDR3: TGTGCCAGCAGTCTTCAGGGTACGAGTGGCTACACCTTC. It codes for CASSLQGTSGYTF.

By its share, this clone is medium-sized. The chain uses TRBV7-2 and TRBJ1-2, with 9 bases fitting TRBD1. The CDR3 spans 15 residues. After removal of 0 bases from V and 4 bases from J, the junction contained 3 bases not matched to a gene. Germline values: CDR1 SGHTA, CDR2 FQGNSA. CDR3 nucleotides: TGTGCCAGCAGCTTAGCGGGGGGACAGGGCTATGGCTACACCTTC. Amino acid sequence: CASSLAGGQGYGYTF.

The chain employs TRBV7-2 and TRBJ1-4, with TRBD1 matching 11 bases. The germline gives CDR1 SGHTA, CDR2 FQGNSA. Trimming took 5 bases from V and 8 from J; bases not matched to a gene: 10. CDR3 length equals 16 residues. CDR3 region: CASSTPPGTGGEKLFF. Written as DNA, the CDR3 is TGTGCCAGCAGCACTCCCCCCGGGACAGGGGGAGAAAAACTGTTTTTT.

This clone is labeled as medium-sized. The junction differs from germline at one of its ends, possibly a read error. V and J are TRBV7-9 and TRBJ1-3, with 10 bases fitting TRBD1. CDR3 length: 11 amino acids. Germline-derived CDR1 and CDR2 are SEHNR and FQNEAQ (reference sequence). CDR3 bases: TGCGGGACAGGGGCTGGAAACACCATATATTTT. Amino acids: CGTGAGNTIYF.

The chain employs TRBV3-1 and TRBJ1-3; the D gene is possibly TRBD1 (5 bases). The CDR3 sequence is 12 residues long. The germline V and J ends were trimmed by 8 bases and 0 bases, with 5 bases remaining between them. Per the germline V gene, CDR1 is LGHDT and CDR2 is YNNKEL (reference sequence). CDR3 loop: CASGGSGNTIYF. The CDR3 coding sequence is TGTGCCAGCGGGGGCTCTGGAAACACCATATATTTT.